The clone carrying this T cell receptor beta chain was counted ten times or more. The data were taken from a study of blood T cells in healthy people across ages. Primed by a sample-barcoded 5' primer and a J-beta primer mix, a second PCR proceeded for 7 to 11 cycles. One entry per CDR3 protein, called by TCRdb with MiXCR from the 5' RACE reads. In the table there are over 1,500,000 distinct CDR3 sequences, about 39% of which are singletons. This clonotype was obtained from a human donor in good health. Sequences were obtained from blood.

CDR3 residues: CASSYSPGTYEQYF. DNA for the CDR3: TGTGCCAGCAGTTACTCGCCGGGCACCTACGAGCAGTACTTC. V and J are TRBV6-5 and TRBJ2-7, with D uncertain. This CDR3 contains 14 residues. Germline V gene sequence: CDR1 MNHEY, CDR2 SVGAGI. V lost 0 bases and J 2 bases, leaving 8 bases between the germline ends.